This T cell receptor beta chain was identified in a study of T-cell reconstitution after alpha-beta-depleted transplantation in children. The V gene's germline CDR1 is SGHAT and CDR2 FQDESV (reference sequence). The CDR3 has 19 residues. Trimming left V 5 bases short and J 5 bases short, with 25 bases between. This clonotype was observed at least ten times. Unique molecular identifiers were incorporated into the prepared TCRbeta library. TCRdb fed the PCR reads into MiXCR, producing one record per CDR3 protein. This table holds about 580,000 distinct CDR3 sequences, more than 20% found once. Specimen: PBMCs, mostly from graft donor cells, collected 360 days after TCRalphabeta/CD19-depleted stem cell transplant. The chain employs TRBV11-1 and TRBJ1-6; tentative D call: TRBD1 (5 bases). The TCR comes from a boy under three years old who had a stem cell transplant for acute myeloid leukemia, so the T cells may come from the graft donor. Written as DNA, the CDR3 is TGTGCCAGCAGCGCTCCGACCGAGAGGGGAGACCCAAATAATTCACCCCTCCACTTT. Its translation: CASSAPTERGDPNNSPLHF.